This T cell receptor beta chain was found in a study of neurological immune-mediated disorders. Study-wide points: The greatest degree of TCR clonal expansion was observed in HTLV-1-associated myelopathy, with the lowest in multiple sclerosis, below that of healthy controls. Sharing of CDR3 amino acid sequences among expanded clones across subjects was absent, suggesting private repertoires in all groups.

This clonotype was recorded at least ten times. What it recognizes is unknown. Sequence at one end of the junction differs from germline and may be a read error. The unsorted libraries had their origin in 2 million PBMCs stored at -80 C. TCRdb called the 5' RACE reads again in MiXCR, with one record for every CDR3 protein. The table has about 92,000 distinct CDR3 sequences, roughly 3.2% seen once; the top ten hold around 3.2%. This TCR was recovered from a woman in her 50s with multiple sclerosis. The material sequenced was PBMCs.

The CDR3 DNA reads as TGTGCTAGCAGCTCGACAGGGCATGAGCAGTTCTTC. Residues: CASSSTGHEQFF. The chain is built from TRBV7-7 and TRBJ2-1; 7 bases line up with TRBD1. Germline loops: CDR1 SSHAT, CDR2 FNYEAQ (reference sequence). The CDR3 is 12 residues long. Full variable domain (missing parts from reference TRBV7-7 and TRBJ2-1): GAGVSQSPRYKVTKRGQDVTLRCDPISSHATLYWYQQALGQGPEFLTYFNYEAQPDKSGLPSDRFSAERPEGSISTLTIQRTEQRDSAMYRCASSSTGHEQFFGPGTRLTVL.